These 8 T cell receptor beta chains came from one sample sequenced in a study of blood T cell repertoires in COVID-19. Here immunoSEQ multiplex PCR was the method, and the copy in TCRdb shows in-frame clones only, minus some. Of 95,000 to 110,000 clones in the sample, about 87% are singletons; the top ten hold about 15%. The material sequenced was peripheral blood. The source of these receptors is a man aged 50-60 years with acute or convalescent COVID-19.

The chain is built from TRBV3-1 (or the pseudogene TRBV3-2) and TRBJ2-7; 7 bases line up with TRBD1. This CDR3 contains 14 residues. Trimming at V came to 4 bases and at J to 6 bases, leaving 9 bases not matched to a gene. From germline, CDR1 is LGHDT and CDR2 YNNKEL (reference sequence). CDR3 coding DNA: TGTGCCAGCAGCCCCGTCAGGGGGAGTTTCGAGCAGTACTTC. As protein: CASSPVRGSFEQYF.

For the CDR3, the DNA is TGTGCCAGCAGTTGGGCGGGAGTTCAGCCCCAGCATTTT. As protein: CASSWAGVQPQHF. The chain uses TRBV6-2 or TRBV6-3 and TRBJ1-5; D unclear. Germline lookup yields CDR1 MNHEY and CDR2 SVGEGT. The CDR3 is 13 residues long. V shed 4 bases and J shed 6 bases, with 10 bases lying between them.

The gene calls are TRBV28 and TRBJ1-6; D call uncertain. Trimming left V 5 bases short and J 0 bases short, with 14 bases between. The CDR3 runs 17 residues. Germline CDR1 and CDR2: MDHEN and SYDVKM. CDR3 in DNA: TGTGCCAGCAGTCCGATGGACGGGAACTCCTATAATTCACCCCTCCACTTT. It encodes CASSPMDGNSYNSPLHF.

V and J are TRBV11-2 and TRBJ2-7, with TRBD2 as a possible D gene (6 bases). The CDR3 sequence is 15 residues long. The germline CDR1 and CDR2 sequences are SGHAT and FQNNGV. The V gene lost 1 base and the J gene lost 2 bases, with 12 bases spanning the gap. The CDR3 coding sequence is TGTGCCAGCAGCTTAGGTCTAGCGAGCGCCTACGAGCAGTACTTC. It encodes CASSLGLASAYEQYF. The full variable domain, in which reference TRBV11-2 and TRBJ2-7 provide the parts outside the CDR3, is EAGVAQSPRYKIIEKRQSVAFWCNPISGHATLYWYQQILGQGPKLLIQFQNNGVVDDSQLPKDRFSAERLKGVDSTLKIQPAKLEDSAVYLCASSLGLASAYEQYFGPGTRLTVT.

V and J are TRBV21-1 and TRBJ1-5. TRBV21-1 is a known pseudogene. This CDR3 has 10 amino acids. The DNA for the CDR3 is TGTGCCAGCTACAATCAGCCCCAGCATTTT. Protein product: CASYNQPQHF.

The chain recombines TRBV29-1 with TRBJ2-1; 11 nucleotides align to TRBD2. CDR1 is SQVTM, CDR2 ANQGSEA, per germline. Trimming at V came to 1 base and at J to 1 base, leaving 12 bases not matched to a gene. This CDR3 is 19 amino acids long. The CDR3 loop reads CSVEGGGLADRTSYNEQFF. CDR3 DNA sequence: TGCAGCGTTGAAGGCGGGGGACTAGCGGACCGTACTTCCTACAATGAGCAGTTCTTC.

V is TRBV10-1 and J is TRBJ2-1; 9 bases align to TRBD2. The V gene's germline CDR1 is WNHNN and CDR2 SYGVQD (reference sequence). This CDR3 is built from 15 residues. Trimming cost V 9 bases and J 3 bases; bases outside gene matches: 9. CDR3 bases: TGCGCCAGTCCCCTTAGCGGGAGAGGCTACAATGAGCAGTTCTTC. It is translated as CASPLSGRGYNEQFF.

CDR3 DNA: TGTGCCACCCGGGACAGGGAAAGCTACACCTTC. This sequence encodes CATRDRESYTF. The chain has TRBV28 and TRBJ1-2, with 9 bases that match TRBD1. V shed 10 bases, J shed 9 bases, and the junction held 6 bases outside the gene matches. The CDR3 runs to 11 residues. Germline values: CDR1 MDHEN, CDR2 SYDVKM.